One sample yielded the 18 T cell receptor gamma chains listed below, sequenced in a study of gamma delta lymphoproliferative disorders and STAT genes. Genomic DNA from isolated PBMCs served as the sequencing template. TCRdb reanalysed the multiplex PCR reads via CATT. The sample includes 2,000 to 2,500 gamma-chain clones, about 10% of them seen just once. Sequenced sample: blood. Receptors were obtained from a human donor in good health.

The gene calls are TRGV4 and TRGJ1 or TRGJ2. No J gene is reported in TCRdb; it was inferred here by comparing the DNA with germline. V was pared by 6 bases and J by 1 base, with 15 bases of the junction left unmatched. The CDR3 is made up of 16 amino acids. Germline assignment: CDR1 EGSTGY and CDR2 YDSYTSSV. CDR3 DNA: TGTGCCACCTGGCGCCGCGCTATGCCAAATTATTATAAGAAACTCTTT. This sequence encodes CATWRRAMPNYYKKLF.

The V call is TRGV11, the J call TRGJ1 or TRGJ2. Matching the DNA to germline supplied the J gene, which TCRdb does not give. TRGV11 is sorted into the ORF group, with uncertain function. The V and J ends lost 1 base and 7 bases, in that order; junction bases with no gene match: 1. The CDR3 is made up of 12 amino acids. For the CDR3, the DNA is TGTGCCTGCTGGATTAGGCAGTATAAGAAACTCTTT. This sequence encodes CACWIRQYKKLF.

In its sample, this clone ranks as medium-sized. The chain employs TRGV3 and TRGJ1 or TRGJ2. In the absence of a J gene in TCRdb, the DNA was matched to germline to assign it here. Germline V gives CDR1 VTNTFY, CDR2 YDVSTARD (reference sequence). CDR3 length equals 15 residues. Losses at the gene ends were 0 bases for V and 0 bases for J; bases not matched to a gene: 5. The CDR3, as DNA: TGTGCCACCTGGGACAGGCTTTCGAATTATTATAAGAAACTCTTT. Its translation: CATWDRLSNYYKKLF.

Sample share makes this clone medium-sized. The chain uses TRGV4 and TRGJ1 or TRGJ2. Assignment of the J gene here rests on matching the DNA to germline, because TCRdb gives none. The CDR3 contains 10 residues. With 5 bases clipped from V and 10 bases from J, the junction kept 5 bases outside the gene matches. In germline, CDR1 is EGSTGY, CDR2 YDSYTSSV. Here the CDR3 reads CATWGPKKLF. The CDR3 bases are TGTGCCACCTGGGGCCCAAAGAAACTCTTT.

In its sample, this clone was seen a few times. V and J are TRGV9 and TRGJ1 or TRGJ2. The J gene, left out of TCRdb, was set here by checking the DNA against germline. Germline V gene data show CDR1 as GITISATS and CDR2 as ISYDGTV (reference sequence). V was clipped by 10 bases and J by 3 bases; unmatched bases: 6. The CDR3 totals 11 residues. The CDR3 nucleotides are TGTGCCTTCACAATTTATTATAAGAAACTCTTT. Its translation: CAFTIYYKKLF.

This clone showed up just a few times. The chain links TRGV9 to TRGJ1 or TRGJ2. Assignment of the J gene here rests on matching the DNA to germline, because TCRdb gives none. Germline V gene data show CDR1 as GITISATS and CDR2 as ISYDGTV (reference sequence). The trim removed 1 base at V and 7 bases at J, leaving 10 bases unmatched. The CDR3 runs 14 residues. The CDR3 sequence: CALWEVGFRYKKLF. In DNA form, the CDR3 reads TGTGCCTTGTGGGAGGTCGGCTTTCGATATAAGAAACTCTTT.

The chain recombines TRGV11 with TRGJ1 or TRGJ2. In the absence of a J gene in TCRdb, the DNA was matched to germline to assign it here. TRGV11 falls under the ORF class, with uncertain function. V was clipped by 3 bases and J by 6 bases; unmatched bases: 11. There are 15 residues in the CDR3. DNA for the CDR3: TGTGCCTGCTGGATTAGGATAAGGTACTGTTATAAGAAACTCTTT. It yields the protein CACWIRIRYCYKKLF.

By proportion, this clone is medium-sized. The chain's CDR3 is CACWIRPAFCIYKKLF. The CDR3 DNA is TGTGCCTGCTGGATTAGGCCCGCTTTTTGCATATATAAGAAACTCTTT. This chain connects TRGV11 to TRGJ1 or TRGJ2. As TCRdb names no J gene, one was assigned here on the basis of a DNA match to germline. TRGV11 is noted as an ORF with a role that remains uncertain. The CDR3 runs 16 residues. Trimming took 2 bases from V and 7 from J; bases not matched to a gene: 14.

This clone is medium-sized (0.01 to 0.1%) in the sample. Different DNA sequences within this sample yield the same CDR3. The genes are TRGV5 and TRGJ1 or TRGJ2. TCRdb is silent on the J gene; assignment here came from matching the DNA to germline. The V and J ends lost 0 bases and 6 bases, in that order; junction bases with no gene match: 5. The CDR3 is 13 residues long. Germline CDR1 and CDR2: VINAFY and YDVSNSKD. DNA for the CDR3: TGTGCCACCTGGGACAGGCCGGGTTATAAGAAACTCTTT. It codes for CATWDRPGYKKLF.

This clone is medium-sized (0.01 to 0.1%) by share. The chain joins TRGV10 to TRGJ1 or TRGJ2. Germline matching of the DNA provided the J gene here, since TCRdb leaves it blank. TRGV10 is recorded as an ORF, its role being uncertain. The CDR3 consists of 14 residues. V lost 8 bases and J lost 7; bases outside the gene matches: 15. CDR3 nucleotide sequence: TGTGCTGCGTGGGATCCCCCCCCCTGCTATAAGAAACTCTTT. This sequence encodes CAAWDPPPCYKKLF.

Relative to its sample, this clone is medium-sized. This chain links TRGV11 with TRGJ1 or TRGJ2. As TCRdb names no J gene, one was assigned here on the basis of a DNA match to germline. TRGV11 is an ORF for which the function is uncertain. The CDR3 runs to 16 residues. The junction had 20 bases not matched to a gene; V was cut back by 12 bases and J by 3 bases. CDR3 sequence reads: CACLLDSASPYYKKLF. Written as DNA, the CDR3 is TGTGCCTGCCTGCTGGATTCCGCCTCCCCTTATTATAAGAAACTCTTT.

Relative to its sample, this clone is medium-sized. The V gene is TRGV9, the J gene TRGJ1 or TRGJ2. The J gene is not listed in TCRdb, so it was assigned here from a DNA match to germline. CDR3 size: 9 residues. The V and J ends lost 9 bases and 12 bases, in that order; junction bases with no gene match: 8. Germline loops: CDR1 GITISATS, CDR2 ISYDGTV (reference sequence). The CDR3 spells CALERGKLF. The CDR3 bases are TGTGCCTTGGAGAGGGGGAAACTCTTT.

In its sample, this clone ranks as medium-sized. The rearrangement links TRGV2 to TRGJP1. No J gene is reported in TCRdb; it was inferred here by comparing the DNA with germline. V shed 0 bases and J 9 bases; nucleotides not matched to a gene: 4. This CDR3 is 13 amino acids long. Germline V gene sequence: CDR1 EGSNGY, CDR2 YDSYNSKV. CDR3 sequence reads: CATWDGPRWFKIF. The CDR3 bases are TGTGCCACCTGGGACGGGCCTCGTTGGTTCAAGATATTT.

By share, this clone counts as medium-sized. The genes are TRGV2 and TRGJ1 or TRGJ2. As TCRdb names no J gene, one was assigned here on the basis of a DNA match to germline. Germline values: CDR1 EGSNGY, CDR2 YDSYNSKV. Trimming took 1 base from V and 10 from J; bases not matched to a gene: 7. This CDR3 is built from 12 residues. The CDR3, as DNA: TGTGCCACCTGGGACGGACTTTACAAGAAACTCTTT. It yields the protein CATWDGLYKKLF.

This clone is medium-sized by share. The chain employs TRGV8 and TRGJ1 or TRGJ2. The J gene comes from matching the DNA to germline here; TCRdb lacks it. V trimming: 0 bases; J trimming: 4 bases; junction bases outside the gene matches: 3. This CDR3 has 13 residues. Germline lookup yields CDR1 VENAVY and CDR2 YDSYNSRV. The CDR3 loop reads CATWDRLYYKKLF. DNA of the CDR3: TGTGCCACCTGGGATAGGTTGTATTATAAGAAACTCTTT.

V gene TRGV2 combines with J gene TRGJP2. No J gene was available from TCRdb, and it was assigned here by a germline match of the DNA. Germline V gene data show CDR1 as EGSNGY and CDR2 as YDSYNSKV. V was pared by 0 bases and J by 8 bases, with 12 bases of the junction left unmatched. There are 16 residues in the CDR3. CDR3: CATWDGRNPRDWIKTF. The DNA for the CDR3 is TGTGCCACCTGGGACGGGCGGAATCCCCGCGATTGGATCAAGACGTTT.

Within the sample, this clone is medium-sized. In DNA form, the CDR3 reads TGTGCTGCGTGCGCCAAGAAACTCTTT. It codes for CAACAKKLF. The chain employs TRGV10 and TRGJ1 or TRGJ2. The J gene comes from matching the DNA to germline here; TCRdb lacks it. TRGV10 is an open reading frame, and its role is uncertain. After removal of 9 bases from V and 10 bases from J, the junction contained 4 bases not matched to a gene. The CDR3 has 9 amino acids.

This clone ranks as medium-sized (0.01 to 0.1%). The J gene is uncalled and the V gene is TRGV2. Germline-derived CDR1 and CDR2 are EGSNGY and YDSYNSKV. This CDR3 contains 11 residues. DNA for the CDR3: TGTGCCACCTGGGACGGGCTGGCCAAACTCTTT. The encoded protein is CATWDGLAKLF.